The rows below give T cell receptor beta chains drawn from one sample of a study of T-cell memory formation after mild COVID-19. One entry per CDR3 protein results from TCRdb running MiXCR on the 5' RACE reads. This sample has a few hundred thousand distinct CDR3 sequences, with around 15% found just once. Sequences were obtained from PBMCs or a T cell subset sorted from them (not recorded which). These receptors originate from a man aged 18 to 30 who had mild COVID-19 (a few samples of this study predate the infection). Cell type and time point are not known. Both conserved end residues are part of each CDR3. D genes are given only for firm matches. The size entry is marked missing in some rows and otherwise reads once, few, many or a size class.

clone size	D gene	V gene	J gene	CDR3 DNA	CDR3 protein
-	TRBD2	TRBV9	TRBJ2-1	TGTGCCAGCAGCCGGGGGGGGACCTCCTACAATGAGCAGTTCTTC	CASSRGGTSYNEQFF
once	TRBD1	TRBV7-9	TRBJ2-2	TGTGCCAGCAGCCTAGCAGTTGGACAGGGTTACACCGGGGAGCTGTTTTTT	CASSLAVGQGYTGELFF
many	TRBD1	TRBV5-4	TRBJ2-5	TGTGCCAGCAGCTTGGGGGACAGCCAAGAGACCCAGTACTTC	CASSLGDSQETQYF
-	-	TRBV18	TRBJ2-6	TGTGCCAGCTCACCACAGTCCATAGCTGGGGCCAACGTCCTGACTTTC	CASSPQSIAGANVLTF
many	-	TRBV4-1	TRBJ2-1	TGCGCCAGCAGCCAAGGGCTCCTCGGTACGAATGAGCAGTTCTTC	CASSQGLLGTNEQFF
many	-	TRBV3-1	TRBJ2-5	TGTGCCAGCAGCCAAGGGGTTGGAGAGACCCAGTACTTC	CASSQGVGETQYF
-	-	TRBV6-2/TRBV6-3	TRBJ2-2	TGTGCCAGCAGTACCCCTGCTAGCCTCAACACCGGGGAGCTGTTTTTT	CASSTPASLNTGELFF
many	TRBD1	TRBV6-5	TRBJ1-5	TGTGCCAGCAGTTCCAGGACAGGGGGAGGTCAGCCCCAGCATTTT	CASSSRTGGGQPQHF
few	-	TRBV2	TRBJ1-5	TGTGCCAGCAGTGTGGAGGGAAGTAGCAATCAGCCCCAGCATTTT	CASSVEGSSNQPQHF
few	-	TRBV7-9	TRBJ1-6	TGTGCCAGCAGCTCCGACCGTAGGGCCCTCCACTTT	CASSSDRRALHF
-	TRBD2	TRBV4-2	TRBJ2-7	TGTGCCAGCAGGGGGGGGACTTCCTACGAGCAGTACTTC	CASRGGTSYEQYF
-	-	TRBV4-3	TRBJ1-3	TGCGCCAGCAGCCAAGATGGGAGCGGCTCTGGAAACACCATATATTTT	CASSQDGSGSGNTIYF
-	-	TRBV7-2	TRBJ2-5	TGTGCCAGCAGCATAGGGACAAATCGTGGGGAGACCCAGTACTTC	CASSIGTNRGETQYF
few	-	TRBV5-1	TRBJ2-2	TGCGCCAGCAGCTTTCTTAGCAGCACCGGGGAGCTGTTTTTT	CASSFLSSTGELFF
few	-	TRBV6-2/TRBV6-3	TRBJ1-5	TGTGCCAGCAGTTACGCGGGGGATCAGCCCCAGCATTTT	CASSYAGDQPQHF
few	TRBD2	TRBV4-3	TRBJ2-4	TGCGCCAGCAGCCCCTTACTCGGGGGGGCCAAAAACATTCAGTACTTC	CASSPLLGGAKNIQYF
-	TRBD2	TRBV7-3	TRBJ2-2	TGTGCCAGCAGCCCGACGGGGGGGAACACCGGGGAGCTGTTTTTT	CASSPTGGNTGELFF
-	TRBD2	TRBV4-1	TRBJ2-1	TGCGCCAGCAGCCAAGTGCGACTAGCGGGGGGGCGGTTATACAATGAGCAGTTCTTC	CASSQVRLAGGRLYNEQFF
-	-	TRBV11-2	TRBJ2-7	TGTGCCAGCAGCTTGCAGGGGGGATGGTGGCAGTACTTC	CASSLQGGWWQYF
-	-	TRBV6-5	TRBJ1-1	TGTGCCAGCAGTACCCCAGGACCGGCGGGCACTGAAGCTTTCTTT	CASSTPGPAGTEAFF
few	TRBD2	TRBV7-2	TRBJ2-3	TGTGCCAGCAGCCTCCGGGGGGGGGAGTTTCGTGATACGCAGTATTTT	CASSLRGGEFRDTQYF
few	-	TRBV19	TRBJ2-7	TGTGCCAGTAGTATTAACCCGGGGGCCTACGAGCAGTACTTC	CASSINPGAYEQYF
few	-	TRBV4-3	TRBJ1-4	TGCGCCAGCAGCCAAGACGCAGTACTTACAACTAATGAAAAACTGTTTTTT	CASSQDAVLTTNEKLFF
few	-	TRBV6-2/TRBV6-3	TRBJ2-3	TGTGCCAGCAGTTTAGCGGCGCGTACGCAGTATTTT	CASSLAARTQYF
-	TRBD1	TRBV5-1	TRBJ1-2	TGCGCCAGCAGCTTGGCCAAGGGGACAGGGTCTCGCGGCTACACCTTC	CASSLAKGTGSRGYTF
medium-sized	TRBD1	TRBV20-1	TRBJ2-3	TGCAGTGCTCCCGACAGGGGACTGGATACGCAGTATTTT	CSAPDRGLDTQYF
few	TRBD1	TRBV9	TRBJ1-6	TGTGCCAGCAGCGAGACGACAGGGTATAATTCACCCCTCCACTTT	CASSETTGYNSPLHF
-	-	TRBV29-1	TRBJ2-5	TGCAGCGTTGAAGATGGTCGGGGGGCGGAAGAGACCCAGTACTTC	CSVEDGRGAEETQYF
few	TRBD1	TRBV20-1	TRBJ1-6	TGCAGTGCTGGGGGGGGTGACAGGGTTGGATCACCCCTCCACTTT	CSAGGGDRVGSPLHF
many	-	TRBV7-9	TRBJ1-1	TGTGCCAGCAGCTTAGTGTCCGGGAGTACCACTGAAGCTTTCTTT	CASSLVSGSTTEAFF
few	-	TRBV6-6	TRBJ2-3	TGTGCCAGCAGCACATGGGGTGGCGCAGATACGCAGTATTTT	CASSTWGGADTQYF
-	-	TRBV29-1	TRBJ2-7	TGCAGCGTTGTTGGCCGGGGAGCCTACGAGCAGTACTTC	CSVVGRGAYEQYF
-	-	TRBV6-2/TRBV6-3	TRBJ1-5	TGTGCCAGCACCCAAAGGGGACCCCAGAAAGGGCCCCAGCATTTT	CASTQRGPQKGPQHF
few	TRBD2	TRBV20-1	TRBJ2-1	TGCAGTGCCCTCCCACTAGCGGGGGCCCGATACAATGAGCAGTTCTTC	CSALPLAGARYNEQFF
-	TRBD1	TRBV10-1	TRBJ2-7	TGCGCCAGCAGTGAGTCGGAAGACAGGGGGCTCGAGCAGTACTTC	CASSESEDRGLEQYF
-	-	TRBV29-1	TRBJ2-7	TGCAGCGTTCGCCAGGGAGACTCCTACGAGCAGTACTTC	CSVRQGDSYEQYF
-	TRBD1	TRBV12-3/TRBV12-4	TRBJ1-1	TGTGCAAGCGGCTCAATGAAACAGGGGTGGTACACTGAAGCTTTCTTT	CASGSMKQGWYTEAFF
few	-	TRBV5-1	TRBJ2-1	TGCGCCAGCAGCTTGGAATCGTACGAGCAGTTCTTC	CASSLESYEQFF
-	-	TRBV4-3	TRBJ2-5	TGCGCCAGCAGCCAAGGTTCGGGGGCAAGGGCCCAGTACTTC	CASSQGSGARAQYF
-	-	TRBV11-2	TRBJ1-5	TGTGCCAGCAGCCCATTGATTGGGCTTAATCAGCCCCAGCATTTT	CASSPLIGLNQPQHF
many	TRBD1	TRBV12-3/TRBV12-4	TRBJ1-1	TGTGCCAGCAGGGGGACCACAGGGGTGATAGCTTTCTTT	CASRGTTGVIAFF
-	TRBD1	TRBV6-2/TRBV6-3	TRBJ1-2	TGTGCCAGCGGACCGGGACAGCACTATGGCTACACCTTC	CASGPGQHYGYTF
few	-	TRBV12-3/TRBV12-4	TRBJ2-2	TGTGCCAGCAGTTTTGGCACCGGGGAGCTGTTTTTT	CASSFGTGELFF
once	-	TRBV27	TRBJ1-2	TGTGCCAGCACAAGGGAGGGTCATGGCTACACCTTC	CASTREGHGYTF
-	-	TRBV11-1	TRBJ2-1	TGTGCCAGCAGCTCCGTCTTAATGGGGGATTACAATGAGCAGTTCTTC	CASSSVLMGDYNEQFF
few	-	TRBV7-8	TRBJ2-7	TGTGCCAGCAGCTGGGGCCGGGGGATTGGGAACGAGCAGTACTTC	CASSWGRGIGNEQYF
-	-	TRBV5-1	TRBJ2-2	TGCGCCAGCAGGAGGGGGGGATCCGCAAACACCGGGGAGCTGTTTTTT	CASRRGGSANTGELFF
many	-	TRBV6-2/TRBV6-3	TRBJ1-5	TGTGCCAGCAGTTCGGGAGGTCAGCCCCAGCATTTT	CASSSGGQPQHF
-	TRBD1	TRBV4-2	TRBJ2-1	TGTGCCAGCAGCCAAGGACAGGGGCCCTACAATGAGCAGTTCTTC	CASSQGQGPYNEQFF
few	-	TRBV20-1	TRBJ1-1	TGCAGTGCTAGAGATTCAGGAGAAGCTTTCTTT	CSARDSGEAFF
few	TRBD2	TRBV12-3/TRBV12-4	TRBJ2-5	TGTGCCAGCAGGGTTGATAGCGGGAGCCCCCGGGAGACCCAGTACTTC	CASRVDSGSPRETQYF
-	TRBD1	TRBV5-1	TRBJ2-7	TGCGCCAGCAGCTTACTAGACAGGGGCTACGAGCAGTACTTC	CASSLLDRGYEQYF
many	-	TRBV5-1	TRBJ2-5	TGCGCCAGCAGCCCCCTTGTAGCCACGGAGACCCAGTACTTC	CASSPLVATETQYF
few	-	TRBV14	TRBJ1-3	TGTGCCAGCAGCGCCCTCGCCGGGCTAAGAAACACCATATATTTT	CASSALAGLRNTIYF
-	-	TRBV12-3/TRBV12-4	TRBJ2-6	TGTGCCAGCAGTTCAAGGAGCTCTGGGGCCAACGTCCTGACTTTC	CASSSRSSGANVLTF